These 21 T cell receptor beta chains came from one sample sequenced in a study of blood T cells in healthy people across ages. The second PCR ran roughly 7 to 12 cycles with a sample-barcoded 5' primer and J-beta primers. TCRdb analysed the 5' RACE reads with MiXCR anew, one entry per CDR3 protein. The sample lists hundreds of thousands of distinct CDR3 sequences; about 53% were seen once. Sequencing was carried out using blood. All receptors come from a man aged 60-69 years in good health.

This clonotype has more than one count but fewer than ten. This rearrangement joins TRBV9 to TRBJ2-3; a weak D match, TRBD2 (5 bases). Germline lookup yields CDR1 SGDLS and CDR2 YYNGEE. V dropped 2 bases and J dropped 0 bases, with 10 bases sitting between them. The CDR3 is made up of 15 amino acids. The CDR3 nucleotides read TGTGCCAGCAGCGTGCTCGGGGAGAGCACAGATACGCAGTATTTT. Translated, it gives CASSVLGESTDTQYF.

Ten or more counts support this clonotype. The gene calls are TRBV6-2 or TRBV6-3 and TRBJ2-1; no clear D. The length of the CDR3 is 11 residues. Germline loops: CDR1 MNHEY, CDR2 SVGEGT. Between the trimmed V and J ends, which lost 6 bases and 10 bases, there was a span of 10 bases. The CDR3 is CASSKVREQFF. CDR3 DNA sequence: TGTGCCAGCAGCAAGGTTAGAGAGCAGTTCTTC.

The chain carries TRBV3-1 and TRBJ1-1; a possible D gene is TRBD1 (6 bases). The V end was cut by 1 base, the J end by 1 base, with 10 bases between. The CDR3 is 15 residues long. Germline loops: CDR1 LGHDT, CDR2 YNNKEL (reference sequence). CDR3 sequence (DNA): TGTGCCAGCAGCCAAGTCCCGGGGGCGAACACTGAAGCTTTCTTT. It is translated as CASSQVPGANTEAFF.

The chain uses TRBV28 and TRBJ2-5; D might be TRBD1 (5 bases). Trimming pared 2 bases from V and 13 bases from J, leaving 17 bases between. CDR1 is MDHEN, CDR2 SYDVKM, per germline. The CDR3 spans 13 residues. CDR3 coding DNA: TGTGCCAGCAGTTTAGGACACGACAGTGGCTGGTACTTC. As protein: CASSLGHDSGWYF.

This clonotype was detected many times. An end of the junction differs from the germline gene, which may be a read error. The CDR3 protein is CASSPSSYNEQFF. The CDR3, as DNA: TGTGCCAGCAGCCCTAGCTCCTACAATGAGCAGTTCTTC. V gene TRBV5-1 combines with J gene TRBJ2-1; D gene ambiguous. The CDR3 has 13 residues. Germline values: CDR1 SGHRS, CDR2 YFSETQ.

The chain links TRBV19 to TRBJ1-5, with 10 bases aligning to TRBD1. The germline CDR1 and CDR2 sequences are LNHDA and SQIVND (reference sequence). There are 15 residues in the CDR3. Trimming removed 7 bases from V and 1 base from J; junction bases left unmatched: 4. CDR3 region: CASTRGQGSNQPQHF. The CDR3 region has the DNA TGTGCCAGTACCCGGGGACAGGGGAGCAATCAGCCCCAGCATTTT.

The rearrangement joins TRBV2 to TRBJ2-5; TRBD1 matches at 7 bases. The V gene end was trimmed by 2 bases and the J gene end by 7 bases; junction bases not matched to a gene: 1. The germline CDR1 and CDR2 sequences are SNHLY and FYNNEI. The CDR3 covers 12 residues. CDR3 residues: CASSENRGTQYF. As DNA, the CDR3 is TGTGCCAGCAGTGAAAACAGGGGGACCCAGTACTTC.

The rearrangement links TRBV28 to TRBJ2-5, with a weak D call TRBD2 (5 bases). The end of the DNA aligns better with TRBJ2-7, so the J call may be wrong. The germline V gene encodes CDR1 MDHEN and CDR2 SYDVKM. CDR3 size: 14 residues. DNA of the CDR3: TGTGCCAGCACCACGCGGGCGGTACCCTACGAGCAGTACTTC. It yields the protein CASTTRAVPYEQYF.

This clonotype has a handful of counts. The CDR3 DNA reads as TGTGCCAGCAGCCGACAGGGCTACAATGAGCAGTTCTTC. Its translation is CASSRQGYNEQFF. J is TRBJ2-1 and V is TRBV3-1; 7 nucleotides align to TRBD1. Trimming took 4 bases from V and 3 from J; bases not matched to a gene: 0. Germline loops: CDR1 LGHDT, CDR2 YNNKEL (reference sequence). The CDR3 extends over 13 amino acids.

The DNA for the CDR3 is TGCGCCAGCAGCTTGGAAGCTGCGGGGGGCCCCCAAGAGACCCAGTACTTC. Residues: CASSLEAAGGPQETQYF. V and J are TRBV5-1 and TRBJ2-5, with 8 bases identical to TRBD2. The CDR3 runs 17 residues. CDR1 SGHRS and CDR2 YFSETQ come from the germline V gene. V lost 0 bases and J lost 1; bases outside the gene matches: 8.

For this clonotype: A junction end diverges from the germline sequence, so it may reflect a read error. The V call is TRBV6-2 or TRBV6-3, the J call TRBJ1-2; weak D call: TRBD1 (5 bases). The length of the CDR3 is 12 residues. The germline V gene has CDR1 MNHEY and CDR2 SVGEGT. The CDR3 reads CASIGANYGYTF. CDR3 sequence (DNA): TGTGCCAGCATAGGGGCTAACTATGGCTACACCTTT.

The chain employs TRBV27 and TRBJ2-3; 9 bases align to TRBD1. Germline V lookup: CDR1 MNHEY, CDR2 SMNVEV (reference sequence). The junction had 11 bases not matched to a gene; V was cut back by 5 bases and J by 2 bases. This CDR3 region has 17 residues. The CDR3 sequence: CASSPVPGQGPTDTQYF. The CDR3 nucleotides read TGTGCCAGCAGTCCGGTTCCGGGACAGGGACCCACAGATACGCAGTATTTT.

This clonotype was detected only a few times. The CDR3 loop is CASSLLGGGVTNEQYF. CDR3 bases: TGCGCCAGCAGCCTCTTGGGAGGGGGAGTGACGAATGAGCAGTACTTC. This chain connects TRBV5-1 to TRBJ2-7; the D gene is possibly TRBD2 (7 bases). CDR3 length: 16 amino acids. Trimming stripped 4 bases from V and 7 bases from J, with 24 bases between. From germline, CDR1 is SGHRS and CDR2 YFSETQ.

For this clonotype: The junction does not match germline at one end; this may be a read error. This sequence joins TRBV5-1 and TRBJ1-2; tentatively, D is TRBD1 (5 bases). The CDR3 covers 15 residues. The germline CDR1 and CDR2 sequences are SGHRS and YFSETQ. The DNA for the CDR3 is TGTGCCAGCAGCTTGGCCGGGAGGGGAGGCTATGTCTACACCTTC. Residues: CASSLAGRGGYVYTF.

This clonotype was recorded once. The chain links TRBV2 to TRBJ2-2; 9 bases fit TRBD1. The CDR3 runs 17 residues. CDR1 SNHLY and CDR2 FYNNEI come from the germline V gene. Unmatched junction bases numbered 8, after V lost 5 bases and J lost 1 base. DNA for the CDR3: TGTGCCAGCAGTTTGACAGGGGGTCCCCTGAACACCGGGGAGCTGTTTTTT. It encodes CASSLTGGPLNTGELFF.

This chain connects TRBV7-9 to TRBJ2-5, with 8 positions matching TRBD1. Germline V gene lookup returns CDR1 SEHNR and CDR2 FQNEAQ (reference sequence). With 7 bases clipped from V and 7 bases from J, the junction kept 17 bases outside the gene matches. The CDR3 runs 16 residues. Written as DNA, the CDR3 is TGTGCCAGCAAAAGGGGAGCGACAGGGGACCTGGGGACCCAGTACTTC. This gives the protein CASKRGATGDLGTQYF.

The J gene is TRBJ2-5, the V gene TRBV3-1; weak D call: TRBD1 (5 bases). Germline CDR1 is LGHDT and CDR2 is YNNKEL (reference sequence). Trimming pared 1 base from V and 1 base from J, leaving 10 bases between. The CDR3 is made up of 15 amino acids. Here the CDR3 DNA reads TGTGCCAGCAGCCAAGGACCCGACAGCCAAGAGACCCAGTACTTC. As protein: CASSQGPDSQETQYF.

The rearrangement links TRBV27 to TRBJ2-1; D is possibly TRBD1 or TRBD2 (6 bases each). The V end lost 4 bases, the J end lost 4 bases, and 14 bases lay between the germline ends. The CDR3 loop spans 15 amino acids. Germline CDR1 and CDR2: MNHEY and SMNVEV (reference sequence). The CDR3 reads CASSSLGGPYNEQFF. The CDR3 DNA follows: TGTGCCAGCAGTTCCCTGGGGGGCCCTTACAATGAGCAGTTCTTC.

This clonotype appeared a few times. CDR3 sequence reads: CASSSPAGTVDNEQYF. The CDR3 region has the DNA TGTGCCAGCAGTTCTCCGGCAGGGACAGTTGACAATGAGCAGTACTTC. The chain couples TRBV6-2 or TRBV6-3 to TRBJ2-1, with 7 bases that match TRBD1. The last part of the DNA fits TRBJ2-7 better; the J call may be wrong. CDR3 length: 16 residues. Germline lookup yields CDR1 MNHEY and CDR2 SVGEGT.

The CDR3 sequence: CASSLGTDVNYGYTF. CDR3 in DNA: TGCGCCAGCAGCTTAGGGACGGACGTTAACTATGGCTACACCTTC. The V and J genes are TRBV5-1 and TRBJ1-2, with D maybe TRBD1 (5 bases). V was pared by 2 bases and J by 1 base, with 12 bases between. This CDR3 has 15 amino acids. The germline V gene has CDR1 SGHRS and CDR2 YFSETQ.

Concerning this clonotype: An end of the junction differs from the germline gene, which may be a read error. The V and J genes are TRBV6-6 and TRBJ2-5; D remains unclear. The germline gives CDR1 MNHNY, CDR2 SVGAGI (reference sequence). The CDR3 sequence is 14 residues long. CDR3 loop: CASSPRRCQETQYF. CDR3 DNA sequence: TGCGCCAGCAGTCCTCGACGGTGCCAAGAGACCCAGTACTTC.